This entry lists 26 T cell receptor beta chains sequenced from one sample in a study of cytomegalovirus exposure and HLA in healthy donors. The PCR had 60 Vbeta and 13 Jbeta primers. Generated by immunoSEQ multiplex PCR, the TCRdb table keeps only in-frame clones and is missing some. The sample lists 150,000 to 200,000 clones, 60% to 80% occurring once. The specimen was PBMCs. The origin of the receptors is a male donor in good health and CMV-seronegative.

This clone occurred once. The chain has TRBV7-9 and TRBJ1-2; D is perhaps TRBD1 (6 bases). This CDR3 has 14 residues. Trimming cost V 6 bases and J 2 bases, with 13 bases left between them. The germline CDR1 and CDR2 sequences are SEHNR and FQNEAQ (reference sequence). The CDR3 nucleotides are TGTGCCAGCAGAGAAGCAGGGGACAACTATGGCTACACCTTC. Residues: CASREAGDNYGYTF.

CDR3 nucleotides: TGTGCCAGCAGCGTAGGAGGAGGACAGGGACCCTACGAGCAGTACTTC. This sequence encodes CASSVGGGQGPYEQYF. This rearrangement joins TRBV9 to TRBJ2-7; 8 bases fit TRBD1. V shed 0 bases, J shed 2 bases, and the junction held 7 bases outside the gene matches. Germline V CDR1 and CDR2: SGDLS, YYNGEE. The CDR3 is 16 residues long. Full variable domain (outside the CDR3, taken from reference TRBV9 and TRBJ2-7): DSGVTQTPKHLITATGQRVTLRCSPRSGDLSVYWYQQSLDQGLQFLIQYYNGEERAKGNILERFSAQQFPDLHSELNLSSLELGDSALYFCASSVGGGQGPYEQYFGPGTRLTVT.

DNA for the CDR3: TGTGCCAGCAGTGACCCGGGACTAGCGGGGCCAGATACGCAGTATTTT. Protein: CASSDPGLAGPDTQYF. The V call is TRBV27, the J call TRBJ2-3; 13 nucleotides line up with TRBD2. Germline CDR1 is MNHEY and CDR2 is SMNVEV (reference sequence). This CDR3 spans 16 amino acids. V lost 5 bases and J lost 4; bases outside the gene matches: 6.

The rearrangement joins TRBV4-1 to TRBJ2-7; 10 bases fit TRBD2. V shed 4 bases and J 5 bases; nucleotides not matched to a gene: 11. The CDR3 runs to 16 residues. Germline values: CDR1 MGHRA, CDR2 YSYEKL. In DNA form, the CDR3 reads TGCGCCAGCAGCCTCAGGCCGGGACTAGCGTCCCACGAGCAGTACTTC. Protein product: CASSLRPGLASHEQYF.

The chain combines TRBV5-4 with TRBJ1-1, with 7 bases lining up with TRBD1. The CDR3 spans 15 residues. Germline loops: CDR1 SGHNT, CDR2 YYREEE (reference sequence). The V segment lost 2 bases and the J segment 4 bases; nucleotides outside the gene matches: 8. The CDR3 protein is CASSFPIQGRTEAFF. CDR3 coding DNA: TGTGCCAGCAGCTTTCCGATACAGGGGCGCACTGAAGCTTTCTTT.

V gene TRBV30 combines with J gene TRBJ1-2; D is uncertain. V lost 2 bases, J lost 8 bases, and 15 bases lay in between. Per the germline V gene, CDR1 is GTSNPN and CDR2 is SVGIG (reference sequence). This CDR3 region has 13 residues. In nucleotides, the CDR3 is TGTGCCTGGAGTAAAACAGTCCTCGGAGGCTACACCTTC. It encodes CAWSKTVLGGYTF.

The V gene is TRBV6-5, the J gene TRBJ2-7, with D possibly matching TRBD1 (6 bases). V lost 6 bases and J 3 bases, leaving 15 bases between the germline ends. Germline assignment: CDR1 MNHEY and CDR2 SVGAGI. The CDR3 spans 14 residues. The CDR3 sequence is CASRLQQTGYEQYF. DNA of the CDR3: TGTGCCAGCAGACTACAGCAGACAGGCTACGAGCAGTACTTC.

The chain has TRBV6-5 and TRBJ1-5; the D gene is possibly TRBD1 (6 bases). Germline CDR1 is MNHEY and CDR2 is SVGAGI. This CDR3 spans 14 amino acids. V lost 5 bases, J lost 5 bases, and 13 bases lay in between. CDR3 protein: CASSTDRRDQPQHF. For the CDR3, the DNA is TGTGCCAGCAGTACGGACAGACGGGATCAGCCCCAGCATTTT.

This chain connects TRBV28 to TRBJ1-2, with D hard to call. The CDR3 contains 12 residues. Germline CDR1 reads MDHEN; CDR2 reads SYDVKM. Trimming left V 6 bases short and J 3 bases short, with 8 bases between. The CDR3 here is CASRLIDYGYTF. CDR3 bases: TGTGCCAGCAGACTTATAGACTATGGCTACACCTTC.

The chain carries TRBV5-6 and TRBJ2-3; 7 nucleotides match TRBD2. Germline-derived CDR1 and CDR2 are SGHDT and YYEEEE. Trimming removed 2 bases from V and 2 bases from J; junction bases left unmatched: 8. The CDR3 loop spans 16 amino acids. The CDR3 DNA is TGTGCCAGCAGCTTTTGGGCTAGCGGTCCCACAGATACGCAGTATTTT. Translating it yields CASSFWASGPTDTQYF.

This chain connects TRBV7-9 to TRBJ2-5; 7 positions match TRBD2. The CDR3 length is 15 residues. Germline V gene sequence: CDR1 SEHNR, CDR2 FQNEAQ (reference sequence). The trim removed 1 base at V and 2 bases at J, leaving 4 bases unmatched. In nucleotides, the CDR3 is TGTGCCAGCAGCTTAGGGTCTAGCGGACAAGAGACCCAGTACTTC. Translation: CASSLGSSGQETQYF.

Only a few counts were recorded for this clone. The V gene is TRBV23-1, the J gene TRBJ2-7; 10 bases are a match to TRBD1. TRBV23-1 counts as an open reading frame of uncertain function. V was pared by 4 bases and J by 4 bases, with 10 bases of the junction left unmatched. The CDR3 loop spans 16 amino acids. The DNA of the CDR3 is TGCGCCAGCAGTCTAGACCCCGGGACAGGGGTTTACGAGCAGTACTTC. As protein: CASSLDPGTGVYEQYF.

The CDR3 bases are TGTGCCAGCTCACCGGACAGGGGGCCTGGAAACACCATATATTTT. Protein sequence: CASSPDRGPGNTIYF. The V gene is TRBV18, the J gene TRBJ1-3; 11 bases are a match to TRBD1. Per the germline V gene, CDR1 is KGHSH and CDR2 is LQKENI. J lost 2 bases, V lost 3 bases, and 0 bases had no gene match. The CDR3 loop spans 15 amino acids.

This clone was counted only a few times. The chain recombines TRBV30 with TRBJ2-7, with a tentative D call TRBD2 (6 bases). V was cut by 0 bases and J by 2 bases, with 11 bases left in between. This CDR3 has 14 amino acids. Germline CDR1 and CDR2: GTSNPN and SVGIG (reference sequence). The DNA of the CDR3 is TGTGCCTGGAGTGTCAAGCGGGTGCCCTACGAGCAGTACTTC. This translates into CAWSVKRVPYEQYF. Filled out from reference TRBV30 and TRBJ2-7, the complete variable domain reads SQTIHQWPATLVQPVGSPLSLECTVEGTSNPNLYWYRQAAGRGLQLLFYSVGIGQISSEVPQNLSASRPQDRQFILSSKKLLLSDSGFYLCAWSVKRVPYEQYFGPGTRLTVT.

The chain recombines TRBV30 with TRBJ2-7; maybe TRBD1 (6 bases). Germline CDR1 reads GTSNPN; CDR2 reads SVGIG (reference sequence). This CDR3 has 15 residues. Trimming removed 3 bases at V and 8 bases at J, with 23 bases between. This CDR3 is CAWSEKGGVRGKQYF. The CDR3 DNA is TGTGCCTGGAGCGAAAAAGGGGGAGTTAGGGGAAAGCAGTACTTC.

The chain joins TRBV5-1 to TRBJ2-1; TRBD2 aligns across 10 bases. The junction had 14 bases not matched to a gene; V was cut back by 4 bases and J by 7 bases. CDR1 and CDR2 from the germline V gene are SGHRS and YFSETQ. CDR3 length equals 17 residues. The CDR3 loop reads CASSPLPSGRAGNEQFF. Written as DNA, the CDR3 is TGCGCCAGCAGCCCCTTACCGAGCGGGAGGGCGGGGAATGAGCAGTTCTTC.

The J gene is TRBJ1-2, the V gene TRBV5-1, with 8 bases matching TRBD1. The CDR3 extends over 13 amino acids. J gave up 3 bases and V 4 bases, and 2 bases lay outside the gene matches. The germline CDR1 and CDR2 sequences are SGHRS and YFSETQ. CDR3: CASSVDRDYGYTF. The DNA for the CDR3 is TGCGCCAGCAGCGTGGACAGGGACTATGGCTACACCTTC.

This clone came up once. This chain uses TRBV2 with TRBJ2-5, with D tentatively TRBD1 (5 bases). This CDR3 comprises 13 residues. Germline lookup yields CDR1 SNHLY and CDR2 FYNNEI. V lost 7 bases and J lost 9, with 18 bases in between. The CDR3 DNA follows: TGTGCCAGCACCCAGACTTCTCTAGGGGCCCAGTACTTC. It translates to CASTQTSLGAQYF.

In its sample, this clone was seen once. The chain combines TRBV6-5 with TRBJ1-1; D gene ambiguous. The CDR3 runs 13 residues. Trimming shortened V by 7 bases and J by 4 bases, and 13 bases separated the two germline ends. Germline CDR1 and CDR2: MNHEY and SVGAGI. The CDR3 bases are TGTGCCAGCAATCAAGACGGGGTCACTGAAGCTTTCTTT. Translated: CASNQDGVTEAFF.

The gene calls are TRBV6-1 and TRBJ1-5, with D perhaps TRBD1 (6 bases). CDR3 size: 13 residues. V was clipped by 6 bases and J by 7 bases, with 13 bases between them. Germline-derived CDR1 and CDR2 are MNHNS and SASEGT. CDR3 sequence (DNA): TGTGCCAGCAGCTCAGGGGTGCGGCAGCCCCAGCATTTT. It codes for CASSSGVRQPQHF.

The V call is TRBV9, the J call TRBJ2-1, with a tentative D call TRBD1 (6 bases). V was pared by 4 bases and J by 0 bases, with 17 bases between. The CDR3 totals 17 residues. Looked up from germline, CDR1 is SGDLS and CDR2 is YYNGEE. CDR3 loop: CASSRKLQGPSYNEQFF. CDR3 nucleotides: TGTGCCAGCAGCCGAAAATTACAGGGCCCCTCCTACAATGAGCAGTTCTTC.

The chain carries TRBV2 and TRBJ1-2; 7 bases fit TRBD1. The CDR3 consists of 14 residues. V lost 6 bases to trimming and J lost 2 bases; unmatched junction nucleotides: 6. Germline V lookup: CDR1 SNHLY, CDR2 FYNNEI. The CDR3 sequence is CASRGATGNYGYTF. In DNA form, the CDR3 reads TGTGCCAGCAGGGGCGCGACAGGGAACTATGGCTACACCTTC.

The chain has TRBV5-1 and TRBJ2-1; D might be TRBD2 (6 bases). CDR3 size: 14 residues. CDR1 SGHRS and CDR2 YFSETQ come from the germline V gene. Deletions cut 5 bases from V and 0 bases from J, with 9 bases between. CDR3 nucleotides: TGCGCCAGCAGTGGAGGGAACTCCTACAATGAGCAGTTCTTC. It specifies CASSGGNSYNEQFF.

This chain links TRBV6-6 with TRBJ2-3, with D possibly TRBD1 on 6 matching bases. V was cut by 5 bases and J by 2 bases, with 17 bases left in between. The CDR3 is 16 residues long. Germline lookup yields CDR1 MNHNY and CDR2 SVGAGI (reference sequence). Written as DNA, the CDR3 is TGTGCCAGCAGTACGAATATTAAGGGGGTCACAGATACGCAGTATTTT. It codes for CASSTNIKGVTDTQYF.

The V and J genes are TRBV28 and TRBJ1-2; D is ambiguous. V was cut by 10 bases and J by 8 bases, with 14 bases left in between. There are 11 residues in the CDR3. Germline-derived CDR1 and CDR2 are MDHEN and SYDVKM. The CDR3, as DNA: TGTGCCACCCGCTTAAGCTGGGGCTACACCTTC. Translated, it gives CATRLSWGYTF.

V usage is TRBV25-1 and J usage is TRBJ2-3; possible D gene TRBD2, 6 bases. V was trimmed by 6 bases and J by 8 bases, leaving 9 bases between them. The germline CDR1 and CDR2 sequences are MGHDK and SYGVNS. This CDR3 region has 11 residues. The CDR3 loop is CASSGDFTQYF. Here the CDR3 DNA reads TGTGCCAGCAGCGGGGACTTTACGCAGTATTTT.